This T cell receptor (beta chain) was found in a study of cytomegalovirus exposure and HLA in healthy donors. About the study: Approximately 83 million unique TCRs from HLA-typed donors were held in an early data release. Whole-study results and caveats: Cytomegalovirus association was listed for about 150 TCR beta chains.

The V and J ends lost 0 bases and 3 bases, in that order; junction bases with no gene match: 8. CDR1 is LGHNA and CDR2 is YSLEER in the germline V gene. This CDR3 contains 16 residues. Turning to this clone: Its antigen remains unidentified.

13 Jbeta primers and 60 Vbeta primers were used for the PCR. Assay used: immunoSEQ multiplex PCR; TCRdb lists only in-frame clones, some missing. Of about 78,000 clones listed, roughly 60% are singletons. Material for sequencing was PBMCs. This receptor was identified in a man aged 30-40 years in good health and CMV-seropositive. The J gene is TRBJ2-7, the V gene TRBV4-3, with 7 bases aligning to TRBD2. As DNA, the CDR3 is TGCGCCAGCAGCCAAGAAAAGCGGGAACTTGACTACGAGCAGTACTTC. Translation gives CASSQEKRELDYEQYF.